This T cell receptor (beta chain) was sequenced during a study of beta chain features in type 1 diabetes. In the study overall: Patients looked much like healthy donors when it came to age, gender and cell yields. Findings and limits, study-wide: Researchers reported that naive, central memory and Treg TCRB repertoires appeared more similar in patients than in healthy donors.

Every donor had blood drawn once into heparin, around 120 mL on average. This clone was observed a handful of times. What it binds is unknown. Sequencing targeted expressed TCRB transcripts, as all isolated RNA had been reverse transcribed. Data came from immunoSEQ multiplex PCR; TCRdb stores just in-frame clones and leaves some out. The profile covers 350,000 to 450,000 clones, with more than 11% appearing a single time and around 0.035% taken by the ten largest. From germline, CDR1 is MNHEY and CDR2 SVGAGI. The CDR3 extends over 13 amino acids. Trimming took 6 bases from V and 8 from J; bases not matched to a gene: 7.

The sample consisted of naive CD4+ T cells from blood. The TCR originated in a man younger than 40 in good health. V gene TRBV6-5 combines with J gene TRBJ2-1; TRBD1 matches at 7 bases. This CDR3 reads CASRQTGVDEQFF. The CDR3 coding sequence is TGTGCCAGCAGGCAAACAGGGGTCGATGAGCAGTTCTTC.